This T cell receptor beta chain came from a study of T cell clones after liver transplantation. TCRdb's copy holds only in-frame clones and misses some; the assay was immunoSEQ multiplex PCR. Among fewer than 85,000 clones listed, 75% to 90% were seen once. The germline V and J ends were trimmed by 0 bases and 4 bases, with 9 bases remaining between them. In germline, CDR1 is MDHEN, CDR2 SYDVKM. The CDR3 has 14 amino acids. This chain uses TRBV28 with TRBJ1-2, with D tentatively TRBD1 (6 bases). The TCR originated in a human patient who received a liver transplant. Some T cells may be transferred from the graft donor. Sequenced material: CD4+ T cells from blood, taken 12 months after liver transplant. CDR3 residues: CASSLWRGGYGYTF. CDR3 DNA sequence: TGTGCCAGCAGTTTATGGAGGGGGGGCTATGGCTACACCTTC.